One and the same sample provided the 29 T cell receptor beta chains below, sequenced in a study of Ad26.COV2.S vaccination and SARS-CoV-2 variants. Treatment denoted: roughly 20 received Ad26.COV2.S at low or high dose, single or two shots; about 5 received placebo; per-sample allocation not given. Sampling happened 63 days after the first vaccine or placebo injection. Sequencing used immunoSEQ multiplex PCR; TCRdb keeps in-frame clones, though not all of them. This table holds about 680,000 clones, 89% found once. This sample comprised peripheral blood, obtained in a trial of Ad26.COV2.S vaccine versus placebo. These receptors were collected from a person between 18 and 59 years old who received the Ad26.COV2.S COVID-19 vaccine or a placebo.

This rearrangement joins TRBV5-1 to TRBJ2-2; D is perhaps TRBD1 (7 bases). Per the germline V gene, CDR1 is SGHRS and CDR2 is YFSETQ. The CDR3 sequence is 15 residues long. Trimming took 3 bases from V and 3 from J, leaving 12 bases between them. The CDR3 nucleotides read TGCGCCAGCAGCTCCAGGGGGGATTACACCGGGGAGCTGTTTTTT. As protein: CASSSRGDYTGELFF.

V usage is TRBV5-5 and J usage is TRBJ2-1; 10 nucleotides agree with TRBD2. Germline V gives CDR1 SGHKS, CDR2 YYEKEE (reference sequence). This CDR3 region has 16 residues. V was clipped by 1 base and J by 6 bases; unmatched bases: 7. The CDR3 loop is CASSLLSGGAINEQFF. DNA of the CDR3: TGTGCCAGCAGCTTGTTAAGCGGGGGGGCAATCAATGAGCAGTTCTTC.

In nucleotides, the CDR3 is TGTGCCAGTAGAAATCAGGCGATGATCACCGGGGAGCTGTTTTTT. Its translation: CASRNQAMITGELFF. This chain links TRBV19 with TRBJ2-2; unclear D gene. The V end was cut by 6 bases, the J end by 4 bases, with 15 bases between. Germline CDR1 is LNHDA and CDR2 is SQIVND (reference sequence). This CDR3 spans 15 amino acids. The full variable domain, its missing parts supplied by reference TRBV19 and TRBJ2-2, is DGGITQSPKYLFRKEGQNVTLSCEQNLNHDAMYWYRQDPGQGLRLIYYSQIVNDFQKGDIAEGYSVSREKKESFPLTVTSAQKNPTAFYLCASRNQAMITGELFFGEGSRLTVL.

CDR3 coding DNA: TGTGCCAGCAGCGTACTCAGGGGGGCGGAGGCTTTCTTT. Translated: CASSVLRGAEAFF. The chain recombines TRBV9 with TRBJ1-1, with 7 bases fitting TRBD1. There are 13 residues in the CDR3. CDR1 and CDR2 (germline): SGDLS, YYNGEE. The V gene end was trimmed by 1 base and the J gene end by 11 bases; junction bases not matched to a gene: 8.

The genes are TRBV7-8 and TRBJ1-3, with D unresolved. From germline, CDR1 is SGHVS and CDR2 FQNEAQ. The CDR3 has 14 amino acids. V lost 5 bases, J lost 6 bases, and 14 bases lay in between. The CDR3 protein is CASSRVGEANTIYF. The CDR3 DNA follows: TGTGCCAGCAGCCGAGTCGGAGAGGCAAACACCATATATTTT.

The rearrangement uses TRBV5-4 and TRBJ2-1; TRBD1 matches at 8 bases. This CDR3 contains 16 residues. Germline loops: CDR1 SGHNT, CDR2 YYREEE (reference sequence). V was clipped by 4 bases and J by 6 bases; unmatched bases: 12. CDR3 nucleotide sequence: TGTGCCAGCAGCACTACGACAGGGGCGATTTCCAATGAGCAGTTCTTC. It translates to CASSTTTGAISNEQFF.

CDR3 region: CASSSTGVQPQHF. The CDR3 DNA follows: TGTGCCAGTAGTTCCACAGGGGTTCAGCCCCAGCATTTT. The gene calls are TRBV19 and TRBJ1-5, with 7 bases identical to TRBD1. V shed 5 bases and J 6 bases; nucleotides not matched to a gene: 4. The CDR3 totals 13 residues. CDR1 LNHDA and CDR2 SQIVND come from the germline V gene (reference sequence).

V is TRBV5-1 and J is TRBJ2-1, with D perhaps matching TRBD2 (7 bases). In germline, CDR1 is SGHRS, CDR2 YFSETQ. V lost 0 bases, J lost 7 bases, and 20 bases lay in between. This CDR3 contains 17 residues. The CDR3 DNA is TGCGCCAGCAGCTTGGCCGTGGGGGCGGGAGCGGGTAATGAGCAGTTCTTC. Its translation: CASSLAVGAGAGNEQFF.

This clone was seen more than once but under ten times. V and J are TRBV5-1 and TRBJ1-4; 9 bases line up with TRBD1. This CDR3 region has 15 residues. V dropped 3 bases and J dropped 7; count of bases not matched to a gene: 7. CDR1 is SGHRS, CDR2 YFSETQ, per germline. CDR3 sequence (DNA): TGCGCCAGCAGCTATACCCCGGGACAGGGTGAAAAACTGTTTTTT. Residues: CASSYTPGQGEKLFF. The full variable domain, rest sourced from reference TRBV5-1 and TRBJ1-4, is KAGVTQTPRYLIKTRGQQVTLSCSPISGHRSVSWYQQTPGQGLQFLFEYFSETQRNKGNFPGRFSGRQFSNSRSEMNVSTLELGDSALYLCASSYTPGQGEKLFFGSGTQLSVL.

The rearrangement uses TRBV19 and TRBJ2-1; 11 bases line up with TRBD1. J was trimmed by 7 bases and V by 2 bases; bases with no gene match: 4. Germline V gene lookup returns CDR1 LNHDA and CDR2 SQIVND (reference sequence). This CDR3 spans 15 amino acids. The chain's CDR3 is CASSISGTGGNEQFF. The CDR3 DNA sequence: TGTGCCAGTAGTATATCGGGGACAGGGGGGAATGAGCAGTTCTTC.

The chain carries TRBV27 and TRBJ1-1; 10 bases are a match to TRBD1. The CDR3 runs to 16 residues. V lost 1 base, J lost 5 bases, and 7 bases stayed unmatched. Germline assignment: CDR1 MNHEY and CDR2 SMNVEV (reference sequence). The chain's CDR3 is CASSLFWDRGWTEAFF. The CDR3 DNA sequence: TGTGCCAGCAGTTTATTCTGGGACAGGGGCTGGACTGAAGCTTTCTTT.

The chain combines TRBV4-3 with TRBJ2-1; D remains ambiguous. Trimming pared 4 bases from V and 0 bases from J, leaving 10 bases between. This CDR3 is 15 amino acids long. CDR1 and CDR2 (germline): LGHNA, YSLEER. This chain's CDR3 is CASSPTAISYNEQFF. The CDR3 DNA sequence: TGCGCCAGCAGCCCCACAGCAATCTCCTACAATGAGCAGTTCTTC.

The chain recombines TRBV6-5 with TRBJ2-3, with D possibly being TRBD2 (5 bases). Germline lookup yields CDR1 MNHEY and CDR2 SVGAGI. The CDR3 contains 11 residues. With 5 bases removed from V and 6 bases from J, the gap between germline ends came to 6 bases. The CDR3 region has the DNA TGTGCCAGCAGTCGAGGGGATACGCAGTATTTT. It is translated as CASSRGDTQYF.

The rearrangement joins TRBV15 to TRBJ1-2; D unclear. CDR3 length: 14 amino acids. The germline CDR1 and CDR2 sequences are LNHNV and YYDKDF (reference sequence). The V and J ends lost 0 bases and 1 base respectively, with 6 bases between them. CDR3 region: CATSREMNNYGYTF. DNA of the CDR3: TGTGCCACCAGCAGAGAGATGAATAACTATGGCTACACCTTC.

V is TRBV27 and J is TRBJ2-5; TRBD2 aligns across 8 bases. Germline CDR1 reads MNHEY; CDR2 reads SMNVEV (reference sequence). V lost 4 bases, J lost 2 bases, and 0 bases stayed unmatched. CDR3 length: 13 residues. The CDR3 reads CASSSSGQETQYF. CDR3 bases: TGTGCCAGCAGTTCTAGCGGGCAAGAGACCCAGTACTTC.

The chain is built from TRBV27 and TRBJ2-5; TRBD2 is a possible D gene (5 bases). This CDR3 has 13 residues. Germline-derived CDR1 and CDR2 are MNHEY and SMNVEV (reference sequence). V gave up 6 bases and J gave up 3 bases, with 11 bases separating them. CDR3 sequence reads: CASREAGEETQYF. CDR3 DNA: TGTGCCAGCAGGGAGGCCGGGGAAGAGACCCAGTACTTC.

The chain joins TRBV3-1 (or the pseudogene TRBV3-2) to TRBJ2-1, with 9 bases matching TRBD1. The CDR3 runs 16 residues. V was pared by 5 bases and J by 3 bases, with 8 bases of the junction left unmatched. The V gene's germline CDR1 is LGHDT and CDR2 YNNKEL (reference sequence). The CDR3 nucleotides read TGTGCCAGCAGCGATTACCCGGGACAGGGCTACAATGAGCAGTTCTTC. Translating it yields CASSDYPGQGYNEQFF.

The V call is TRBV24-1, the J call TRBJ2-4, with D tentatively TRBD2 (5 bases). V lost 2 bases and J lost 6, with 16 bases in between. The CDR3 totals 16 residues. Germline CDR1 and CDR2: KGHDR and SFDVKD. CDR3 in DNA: TGTGCCACCAGTGATTCCCGGAGACGGGAAGGAAACATTCAGTACTTC. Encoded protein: CATSDSRRREGNIQYF.

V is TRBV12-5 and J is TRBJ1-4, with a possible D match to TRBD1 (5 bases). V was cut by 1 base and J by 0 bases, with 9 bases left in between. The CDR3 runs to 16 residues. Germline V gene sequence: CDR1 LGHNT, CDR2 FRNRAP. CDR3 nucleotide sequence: TGTGCTAGTGGTTTGGGACAGTCTGCAACTAATGAAAAACTGTTTTTT. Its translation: CASGLGQSATNEKLFF. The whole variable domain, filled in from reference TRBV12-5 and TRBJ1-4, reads DARVTQTPRHKVTEMGQEVTMRCQPILGHNTVFWYRQTMMQGLELLAYFRNRAPLDDSGMPKDRFSAEMPDATLATLKIQPSEPRDSAVYFCASGLGQSATNEKLFFGSGTQLSVL.

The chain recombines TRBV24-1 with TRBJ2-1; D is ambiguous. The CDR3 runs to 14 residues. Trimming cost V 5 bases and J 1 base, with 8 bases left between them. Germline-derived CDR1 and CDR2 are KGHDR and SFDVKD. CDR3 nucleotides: TGTGCCACCAGTGTGTCAAATTCCTACAATGAGCAGTTCTTC. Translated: CATSVSNSYNEQFF.

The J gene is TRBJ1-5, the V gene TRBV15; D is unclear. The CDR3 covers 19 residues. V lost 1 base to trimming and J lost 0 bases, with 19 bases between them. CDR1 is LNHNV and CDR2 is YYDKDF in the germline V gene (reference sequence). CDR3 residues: CATSRGAQRFGYSNQPQHF. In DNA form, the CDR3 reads TGTGCCACCAGCAGAGGGGCTCAGAGGTTTGGGTATAGCAATCAGCCCCAGCATTTT.

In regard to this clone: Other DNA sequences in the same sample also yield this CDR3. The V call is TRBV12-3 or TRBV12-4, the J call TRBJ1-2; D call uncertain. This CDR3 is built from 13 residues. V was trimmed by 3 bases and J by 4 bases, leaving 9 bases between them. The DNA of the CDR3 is TGTGCCAGCAGTTTGGGCAGGAGCTATGGCTACACCTTC. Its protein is CASSLGRSYGYTF.

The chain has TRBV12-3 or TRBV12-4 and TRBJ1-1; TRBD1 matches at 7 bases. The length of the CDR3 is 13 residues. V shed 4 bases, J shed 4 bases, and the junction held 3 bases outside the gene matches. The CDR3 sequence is CASSWDSSTEAFF. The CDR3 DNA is TGTGCCAGCAGTTGGGACAGTTCCACTGAAGCTTTCTTT.

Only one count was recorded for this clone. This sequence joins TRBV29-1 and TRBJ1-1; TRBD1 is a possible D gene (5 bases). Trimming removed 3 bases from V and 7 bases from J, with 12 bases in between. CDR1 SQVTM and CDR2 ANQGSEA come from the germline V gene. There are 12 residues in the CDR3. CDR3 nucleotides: TGCAGCGTTGACAGGGCTAACCTTGAAGCTTTCTTT. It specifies CSVDRANLEAFF.

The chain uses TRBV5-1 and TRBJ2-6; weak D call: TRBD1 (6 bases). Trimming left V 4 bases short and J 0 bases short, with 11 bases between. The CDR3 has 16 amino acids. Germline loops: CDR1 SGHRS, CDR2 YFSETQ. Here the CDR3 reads CASSGAGVSGANVLTF. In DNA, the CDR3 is TGCGCCAGCAGCGGAGCAGGGGTCTCTGGGGCCAACGTCCTGACTTTC.

CDR3 protein: CASSNRNYYGYTF. CDR3 nucleotides: TGTGCCAGTAGTAACAGAAACTACTATGGCTACACCTTC. The J gene is TRBJ1-2, the V gene TRBV19; D is unresolved. The V gene's germline CDR1 is LNHDA and CDR2 SQIVND (reference sequence). Trimming pared 4 bases from V and 3 bases from J, leaving 9 bases between. CDR3 length equals 13 residues.

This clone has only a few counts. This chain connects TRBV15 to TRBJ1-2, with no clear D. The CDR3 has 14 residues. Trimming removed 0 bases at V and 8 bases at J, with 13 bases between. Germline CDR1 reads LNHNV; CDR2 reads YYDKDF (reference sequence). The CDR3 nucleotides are TGTGCCACCAGCAGAGATTCGGGAGGATCGGGCTACACCTTC. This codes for CATSRDSGGSGYTF.

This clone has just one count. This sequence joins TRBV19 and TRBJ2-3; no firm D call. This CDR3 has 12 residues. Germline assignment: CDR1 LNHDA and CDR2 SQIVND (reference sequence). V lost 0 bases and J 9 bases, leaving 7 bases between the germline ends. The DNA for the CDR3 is TGTGCCAGTAGTATAGACCCCCGGACGCAGTATTTT. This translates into CASSIDPRTQYF.

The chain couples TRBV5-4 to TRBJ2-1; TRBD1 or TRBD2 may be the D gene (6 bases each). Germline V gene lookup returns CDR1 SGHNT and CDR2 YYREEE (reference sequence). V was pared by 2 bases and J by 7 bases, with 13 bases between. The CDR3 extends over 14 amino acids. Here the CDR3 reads CASSFGGQWNEQFF. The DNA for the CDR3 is TGTGCCAGCAGCTTTGGGGGGCAGTGGAATGAGCAGTTCTTC. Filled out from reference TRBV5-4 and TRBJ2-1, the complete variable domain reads ETGVTQSPTHLIKTRGQQVTLRCSSQSGHNTVSWYQQALGQGPQFIFQYYREEENGRGNFPPRFSGLQFPNYSSELNVNALELDDSALYLCASSFGGQWNEQFFGPGTRLTVL.